Presented here are 3 T cell receptor beta chains from one specimen sequenced in a study of T cells in Graves' hyperthyroidism and ophthalmopathy. Amplified TCR beta CDR3 regions came from RNA transcripts. RT-PCR in the first round (using the HTBI primer set) targeted the TCR CDR3. TCRdb re-called the multiplex PCR reads through MiXCR, storing one row per CDR3 protein. The table lists some 800,000 distinct CDR3 sequences, 35% to 40% of them singletons. The sample was blood. The receptors here all came from a man younger than 35 with Graves' hyperthyroidism.

The chain employs TRBV19 and TRBJ1-6; perhaps TRBD1 as D (6 bases). V was pared by 11 bases and J by 2 bases, with 7 bases between. CDR3 length: 12 residues. Germline V CDR1 and CDR2: LNHDA, SQIVND (reference sequence). The CDR3 sequence: CASGAYNSPLHF. The CDR3 region has the DNA TGTGCCTCAGGGGCCTATAATTCACCCCTCCACTTT. Together with reference TRBV19 and TRBJ1-6, the CDR3 gives the full variable domain: DGGITQSPKYLFRKEGQNVTLSCEQNLNHDAMYWYRQDPGQGLRLIYYSQIVNDFQKGDIAEGYSVSREKKESFPLTVTSAQKNPTAFYLCASGAYNSPLHFGNGTRLTVT.

V and J are TRBV2 and TRBJ1-6; perhaps TRBD1 as D (6 bases). The ends were cut back, 2 bases at V and 7 bases at J, with 15 bases in the middle. The germline CDR1 and CDR2 sequences are SNHLY and FYNNEI. The CDR3 has 16 residues. This chain's CDR3 is CASSEKGGRSNSPLHF. The CDR3 coding sequence is TGTGCCAGCAGTGAAAAGGGGGGACGTTCGAATTCACCCCTCCACTTT. Based on the CDR3 plus reference TRBV2 and TRBJ1-6, the full variable domain is EPEVTQTPSHQVTQMGQEVILRCVPISNHLYFYWYRQILGQKVEFLVSFYNNEISEKSEIFDDQFSVERPDGSNFTLKIRSTKLEDSAMYFCASSEKGGRSNSPLHFGNGTRLTVT.

The chain carries TRBV25-1 and TRBJ2-5, with D possibly being TRBD2 (5 bases). V was trimmed by 5 bases and J by 4 bases, leaving 17 bases between them. CDR3 length: 15 residues. Germline V gene lookup returns CDR1 MGHDK and CDR2 SYGVNS. DNA for the CDR3: TGTGCCAGCAGTCCGAGGGCAGCGTCGATAGAGACCCAGTACTTC. It specifies CASSPRAASIETQYF. Filled out from reference TRBV25-1 and TRBJ2-5, the complete variable domain reads EADIYQTPRYLVIGTGKKITLECSQTMGHDKMYWYQQDPGMELHLIHYSYGVNSTEKGDLSSESTVSRIRTEHFPLTLESARPSHTSQYLCASSPRAASIETQYFGPGTRLLVL.